A selection of T cell receptor beta chains follows, all from one sample in a study of cytomegalovirus exposure and HLA in healthy donors. The assay was immunoSEQ multiplex PCR, and TCRdb's table has in-frame clones only and misses some. The table has roughly 230,000 clones, 85% to 95% seen once. What was sequenced was PBMCs. These receptors came from a girl aged 2-10 years in good health and CMV-seronegative. CDR3s include the opening cysteine and the closing phenylalanine or tryptophan. The D gene is left open where the match is weak. Clone size is given for some rows only: seen once, a few or many times, or a class if the clone is expanded.

d_call,clone_size,v_call,cdr3_length,j_call,cdr3_aa,cdr3_nt
TRBD2,NA,TRBV5-8,16,TRBJ2-7,CASSSTGTSAFYEQYF,TGTGCCAGCAGCTCTACCGGGACTAGCGCCTTCTACGAGCAGTACTTC
TRBD1,NA,TRBV2,14,TRBJ1-2,CASISGQTPDGYTF,TGTGCCAGCATATCGGGACAGACCCCTGATGGCTACACCTTC
NA,NA,TRBV19,15,TRBJ1-1,CASSLKQWVVTEAFF,TGTGCCAGTAGCTTAAAACAGTGGGTTGTAACTGAAGCTTTCTTT
TRBD1,NA,TRBV27,15,TRBJ1-1,CASSSGQDMNTEAFF,TGTGCCAGCAGTTCCGGACAGGACATGAACACTGAAGCTTTCTTT
TRBD1,NA,TRBV7-9,12,TRBJ2-7,CASSSGTGEEDF,TGTGCCAGCAGTTCAGGGACAGGGGAGGAGGACTTC
NA,NA,TRBV2,13,TRBJ1-1,CASTGGVNTEAFF,TGTGCCAGCACCGGGGGAGTAAACACTGAAGCTTTCTTT
NA,NA,TRBV9,13,TRBJ1-1,CASSVVTSTEAFF,TGTGCCAGCAGCGTAGTGACATCCACTGAAGCTTTCTTT
NA,NA,TRBV19,15,TRBJ2-1,CASSIDVATINEQFF,TGTGCCAGTAGTATAGATGTCGCAACTATCAATGAGCAGTTCTTC
TRBD1,NA,TRBV2,14,TRBJ1-2,CASSKDRGIYGYTF,TGTGCCAGCAGTAAGGACAGGGGGATATATGGCTACACCTTC
TRBD2,NA,TRBV19,18,TRBJ2-1,CASSIEGRLAGVYNEQFF,TGTGCCAGTAGTATAGAGGGCAGACTAGCGGGGGTGTACAATGAGCAGTTCTTC
TRBD1,NA,TRBV5-1,18,TRBJ1-1,CASSLGDRGWVIHTEAFF,TGCGCCAGCAGCTTGGGCGACAGGGGTTGGGTTATCCACACTGAAGCTTTCTTT
TRBD2,NA,TRBV5-4,14,TRBJ2-5,CASSLSSGGETQYF,TGTGCCAGCAGCTTGTCTAGCGGAGGGGAGACCCAGTACTTC
NA,NA,TRBV5-8,13,TRBJ2-1,CASSLDAGHEQFF,TGTGCCAGCAGCTTGGACGCGGGTCATGAGCAGTTCTTC
TRBD1,NA,TRBV7-9,17,TRBJ1-5,CSSSLPPGQERNQPQHF,TGTTCCAGCAGCTTACCCCCGGGACAGGAGCGCAATCAGCCCCAGCATTTT
NA,once,TRBV6-5,16,TRBJ2-7,CASSYKSAAGYYEQYF,TGTGCCAGCAGTTATAAAAGTGCGGCGGGGTACTACGAGCAGTACTTC
NA,NA,TRBV10-3,15,TRBJ1-2,CAISESSGVLYGYTF,TGTGCCATCAGTGAGTCGTCGGGGGTCCTCTATGGCTACACCTTC
TRBD2,NA,TRBV2,15,TRBJ2-3,CASSGLAGTFDTQYF,TGTGCCAGCAGTGGTCTAGCGGGCACCTTTGATACGCAGTATTTT
TRBD2,NA,TRBV10-2,18,TRBJ2-3,CASTRALAGETPTDTQYF,TGCGCCAGCACCCGGGCGCTAGCGGGAGAGACCCCCACAGATACGCAGTATTTT
NA,NA,TRBV7-8,18,TRBJ1-4,CASSHRPGAVAGNEKLFF,TGTGCCAGCAGCCATCGACCTGGGGCTGTAGCTGGTAATGAAAAACTGTTTTTT
TRBD2,few,TRBV6-6,15,TRBJ2-1,CASSYPSGRSSEQFF,TGTGCCAGCAGTTACCCTAGCGGGAGGTCTTCCGAGCAGTTCTTC
NA,NA,TRBV4-1,13,TRBJ2-7,CASSQGILGEQYF,TGCGCCAGCAGCCAAGGGATCCTCGGGGAGCAGTACTTC
NA,NA,TRBV6-5,14,TRBJ1-4,CASSRGRGGEKLFF,TGTGCCAGCAGTCGCGGACGAGGGGGAGAAAAACTGTTTTTT
TRBD1,NA,TRBV5-4,14,TRBJ2-5,CASSPGTVQETQYF,TGTGCCAGCAGCCCCGGGACAGTCCAAGAGACCCAGTACTTC
NA,NA,TRBV30,12,TRBJ2-7,CAWTRSSYEQYF,TGTGCCTGGACACGGAGCTCCTACGAGCAGTACTTC
NA,NA,TRBV2,14,TRBJ1-5,CASSLGYSNQPQHF,TGTGCCAGCAGTCTCGGGTATAGCAATCAGCCCCAGCATTTT
NA,NA,TRBV5-1,15,TRBJ2-5,CASSAYREYQETQYF,TGCGCCAGCAGCGCCTACCGGGAGTACCAAGAGACCCAGTACTTC
NA,NA,TRBV10-1,14,TRBJ1-4,CASCSGTPCEKLFF,TGCGCCAGCTGTTCCGGGACACCCTGTGAAAAACTGTTTTTT
NA,NA,TRBV9,17,TRBJ1-4,CASSGVGDGGTNEKLFF,TGTGCCAGCAGCGGAGTGGGCGACGGGGGAACTAATGAAAAACTGTTTTTT
TRBD1,once,TRBV30,14,TRBJ2-1,CAWVTGDWYNEQFF,TGTGCCTGGGTGACAGGGGACTGGTACAATGAGCAGTTCTTC
TRBD2,NA,TRBV19,16,TRBJ2-2,CASSMGSGMSTGELFF,TGTGCCAGTAGTATGGGAAGCGGGATGTCCACCGGGGAGCTGTTTTTT
NA,NA,TRBV27,15,TRBJ1-6,CASSLDPGLGSPLHF,TGTGCCAGCAGTTTAGACCCGGGATTAGGGTCACCCCTCCACTTT